The clone carrying this T cell receptor beta chain was counted a few times. Its specificity is not known. The data originate from a study of response to subunit inactivated influenza vaccine. Study results and limitations: Each seasonal flu vaccination may recruit only limited new T cells, authors suggested.

Via MiXCR, TCRdb re-called the RT-PCR reads, giving one row per CDR3 protein. The sample comprises around 570,000 distinct CDR3 sequences, 7.6% of which are singletons, and 10% to 15% rests with the top ten. Trimming removed 6 bases from V and 6 bases from J, with 15 bases in between. From germline, CDR1 is MNHNS and CDR2 SASEGT. The CDR3 totals 14 residues. J is TRBJ2-4 and V is TRBV6-1, with D possibly being TRBD1 (6 bases). This specimen consisted of PBMCs from blood, obtained about 24 months after vaccination. This TCR came from a man aged 45 to 75 who received an inactivated influenza vaccine. The CDR3 DNA reads TGTGCCAGCAGGAGACAGGAGCACTTAAACATTCAGTACTTC. Amino acids: CASRRQEHLNIQYF.